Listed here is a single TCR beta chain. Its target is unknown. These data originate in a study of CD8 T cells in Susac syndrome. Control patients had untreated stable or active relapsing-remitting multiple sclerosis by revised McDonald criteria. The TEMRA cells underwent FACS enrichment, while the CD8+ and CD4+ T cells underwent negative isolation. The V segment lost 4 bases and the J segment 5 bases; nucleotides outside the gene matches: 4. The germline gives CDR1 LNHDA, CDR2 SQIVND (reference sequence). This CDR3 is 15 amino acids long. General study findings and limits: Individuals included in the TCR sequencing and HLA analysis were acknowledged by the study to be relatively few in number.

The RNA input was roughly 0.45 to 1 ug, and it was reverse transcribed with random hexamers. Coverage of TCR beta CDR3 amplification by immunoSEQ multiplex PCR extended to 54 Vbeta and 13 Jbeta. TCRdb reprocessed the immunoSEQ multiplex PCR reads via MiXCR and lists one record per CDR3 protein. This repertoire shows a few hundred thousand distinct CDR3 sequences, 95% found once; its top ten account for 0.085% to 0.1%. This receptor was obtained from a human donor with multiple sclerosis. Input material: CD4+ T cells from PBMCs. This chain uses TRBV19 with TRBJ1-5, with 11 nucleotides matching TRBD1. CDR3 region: CASSRTGGRDQPQHF. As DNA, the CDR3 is TGTGCCAGTAGTAGGACAGGGGGCAGAGATCAGCCCCAGCATTTT.